This TCR beta chain appears in the sequencing data of a study of blood T cell repertoires in COVID-19. Across the study: Whether acute or convalescent, the COVID-19 samples came from the United States, Italy and Spain. T cells, B-cell-depleted T cells, or PBMCs supplied cDNA or gDNA.

Per the original data handling: Reference gene primer amplification in the assay estimated nucleated cell counts. TCRdb's copy holds only in-frame clones and misses some; the assay was immunoSEQ multiplex PCR. V, J and clone size were drawn from that table, and D and trimming were deduced from the DNA. The sample lists around 120,000 clones, 87% occurring once. The germline V gene has CDR1 SGHVS and CDR2 FQNEAQ. V lost 8 bases to trimming and J lost 4 bases, with 14 bases between them. There are 14 residues in the CDR3. This receptor was taken from a woman in her seventies with acute or convalescent COVID-19. The J gene is TRBJ1-4, the V gene TRBV7-8, with D possibly matching TRBD1 (6 bases). Sequenced material: peripheral blood. The CDR3 is CASGTTGINEKLFF. The CDR3 nucleotides are TGTGCCAGCGGAACGACAGGCATTAATGAAAAACTGTTTTTT.